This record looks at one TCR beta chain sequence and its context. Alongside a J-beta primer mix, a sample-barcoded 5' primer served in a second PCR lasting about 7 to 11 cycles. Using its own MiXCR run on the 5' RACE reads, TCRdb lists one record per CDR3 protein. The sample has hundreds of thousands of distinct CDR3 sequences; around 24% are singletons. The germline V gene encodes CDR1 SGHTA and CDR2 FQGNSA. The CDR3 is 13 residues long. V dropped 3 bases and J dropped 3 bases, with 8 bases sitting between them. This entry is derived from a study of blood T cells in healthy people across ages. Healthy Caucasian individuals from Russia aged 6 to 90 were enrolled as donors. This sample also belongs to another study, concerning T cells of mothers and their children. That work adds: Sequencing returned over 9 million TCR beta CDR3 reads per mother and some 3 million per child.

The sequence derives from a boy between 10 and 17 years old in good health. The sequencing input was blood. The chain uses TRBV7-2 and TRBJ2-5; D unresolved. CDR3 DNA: TGTGCCAGCAGCTTCCAACAGAAAGAGACCCAGTACTTC. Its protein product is CASSFQQKETQYF.